The sequence of this T cell receptor beta chain was determined in a study of OX40 agonist ivuxolimab in advanced cancers. Study-wide background: An agonistic anti-OX40 (CD134) antibody, ivuxolimab, was used to treat the patients.

Study results and limitations: Compared with others, partial responders at 0.1-3.0 mg/kg displayed clonal expansion among the lowest. The authors did not determine the antigen specificity of the expanded peripheral T cells. At 0.1 to 3.0 mg/kg, CD4+ and CD8+ blood T cells expanded clonally by week 6.

This clone showed up just a few times. Antigen unknown. Other DNA sequences within the sample encode an identical CDR3. TCRdb's table, derived via immunoSEQ multiplex PCR, lists solely in-frame clones and lacks some. This table has approximately 76,000 clones, 80% to 90% appearing once. Germline CDR1 SGHAT, CDR2 FQNNGV. The CDR3 loop spans 13 amino acids. Trimming stripped 5 bases from V and 0 bases from J, with 7 bases between. The sequences come from CD4+ or CD8+ T cells sorted from blood, collected in a trial of the OX40 agonist ivuxolimab. The origin of this receptor is an adult with an advanced solid tumor such as melanoma, head and neck, liver or kidney cancer. The genes are TRBV11-2 and TRBJ2-5, with D perhaps TRBD1 (6 bases). DNA for the CDR3: TGTGCCAGCAGCCGGGACAACCAAGAGACCCAGTACTTC. Translating gives CASSRDNQETQYF. Supplemented by reference TRBV11-2 and TRBJ2-5, the full variable domain reads EAGVAQSPRYKIIEKRQSVAFWCNPISGHATLYWYQQILGQGPKLLIQFQNNGVVDDSQLPKDRFSAERLKGVDSTLKIQPAKLEDSAVYLCASSRDNQETQYFGPGTRLLVL.